This record concerns one T cell receptor beta chain sequence. Its antigen is unidentified. TCRdb called the RT-PCR reads again in MiXCR, with one record for every CDR3 protein. The sample carries about 240,000 distinct CDR3 sequences, 10% to 15% recorded once. This sample is part of a study of response to subunit inactivated influenza vaccine. The study, taken as a whole, reports: There was a suggestion from the authors that each seasonal influenza vaccination recruits few new T cells.

The CDR3 covers 14 residues. Germline V lookup: CDR1 SQVTM, CDR2 ANQGSEA. V was cut by 4 bases and J by 9 bases, with 19 bases left in between. V usage is TRBV29-1 and J usage is TRBJ2-1, with D possibly matching TRBD2 (5 bases). The source material was non-naive T cells sorted from PBMCs, sampled 14 to 15 days before vaccination. The sequence came from a man in his fifties or sixties who received an inactivated influenza vaccine. CDR3 loop: CSVVSGSPGTEQFF. The CDR3 region has the DNA TGCAGCGTTGTTTCGGGGTCCCCCGGTACTGAGCAGTTCTTC.